This TCR beta chain came from a study of PD-1 blockade in classical Hodgkin lymphoma. General observations from the study: Those patients who began receiving nivolumab less than 1 year after ASCT had lower diversity, and they were excluded. Patients with a complete response exhibited baseline diversity comparable to newly diagnosed patients. In CD4+ cells, TCR diversity went up significantly by C4D1, but in CD8+ cells it did not.

As regards this clone: Antigen: not known.

J lost 6 bases, V lost 5 bases, and 14 bases had no gene match. Germline CDR1 and CDR2: SEHNR and FQNEAQ (reference sequence). The CDR3 extends over 17 amino acids. Using immunoSEQ multiplex PCR, the repertoire was profiled, and TCRdb retains in-frame clones only, with some absent. The repertoire holds 31,000 or so clones, with around 84% as singletons. Sample time point: cycle 4 day 1 (C4D1), after 5 to 7 weeks of nivolumab. Each patient's relapse followed autologous stem cell transplantation, and brentuximab vedotin exposure varied. Out of thawed PBMCs, magnetic negative selection purified CD4+ T cells.

The source is a human donor with classical Hodgkin lymphoma. V is TRBV7-9 and J is TRBJ1-5; 9 bases agree with TRBD1. The input for sequencing was CD4+ T cells from blood, taken before the fourth cycle of nivolumab. CDR3 in amino acids: CASSLTSGTGTFQPQHF. CDR3 coding DNA: TGTGCCAGCAGCCTAACATCCGGGACAGGGACTTTTCAGCCCCAGCATTTT.